This T cell receptor (beta chain) was sequenced for a study of blood T cell repertoires in COVID-19. This clone came up once. Germline lookup yields CDR1 SGHTA and CDR2 FQGTGA. The CDR3 sequence is 14 residues long. Trimming left V 4 bases short and J 7 bases short, with 14 bases between. The data were produced by immunoSEQ multiplex PCR, yet TCRdb's version contains in-frame clones alone and is incomplete. The sample lists under 250,000 clones; 80% to 90% were seen once. The chain combines TRBV7-3 with TRBJ2-1, with D uncertain. This sequence was found in a woman aged 40 to 50 who had been exposed to COVID-19. The sample taken for sequencing was PBMCs or T cells enriched from blood (not recorded which). The CDR3 DNA reads as TGTGCCAGCAGCTCAACGCTCCTAAGTAATGAGCAGTTCTTC. As protein: CASSSTLLSNEQFF.